Listed here are 3 T cell receptor beta chains from one sample, sequenced in a study of T cell responses to AZD1222 COVID-19 vaccine. Produced via immunoSEQ multiplex PCR; TCRdb's table is partial and in-frame only. The table shows about 190,000 clones, with 85% to 95% occurring only once. The sample in question was peripheral blood, obtained on day 0 of AZD1222 vaccination. These receptors were obtained from an adult in good health.

This rearrangement joins TRBV7-2 to TRBJ2-6, with a tentative D call TRBD1 (6 bases). Germline CDR1 is SGHTA and CDR2 is FQGNSA. This CDR3 region has 14 residues. Trimming took 7 bases from V and 2 from J, leaving 9 bases between them. This CDR3 is CASMGATGANVLTF. The DNA for the CDR3 is TGTGCCAGCATGGGGGCAACTGGGGCCAACGTCCTGACTTTC.

This clone has only one observation. The gene calls are TRBV6-1 and TRBJ1-2; D perhaps matches TRBD1 (6 bases). Germline V lookup: CDR1 MNHNS, CDR2 SASEGT. There are 15 residues in the CDR3. Trimming shortened V by 2 bases and J by 5 bases, and 15 bases separated the two germline ends. This CDR3 reads CASSEFPTGQYGYTF. CDR3 in DNA: TGTGCCAGCAGTGAATTCCCCACCGGACAGTATGGCTACACCTTC.

The genes are TRBV2 and TRBJ2-7; D is uncertain. The CDR3 totals 13 residues. Trimming pared 6 bases from V and 6 bases from J, leaving 15 bases between. The germline V gene has CDR1 SNHLY and CDR2 FYNNEI. The CDR3 region has the DNA TGTGCCAGCAGCCCCCCCGGGCCGCGCGAGCAGTACTTC. Residues: CASSPPGPREQYF. Using reference TRBV2 and TRBJ2-7 for the parts outside the CDR3, the full variable domain is EPEVTQTPSHQVTQMGQEVILRCVPISNHLYFYWYRQILGQKVEFLVSFYNNEISEKSEIFDDQFSVERPDGSNFTLKIRSTKLEDSAMYFCASSPPGPREQYFGPGTRLTVT.